The 22 T cell receptor beta chains reported below all come from one sample, sequenced in a study of blood T cell repertoires in COVID-19. Sequencing used immunoSEQ multiplex PCR; TCRdb keeps in-frame clones, though not all of them. The profile shows about 64,000 clones, under 90% of them singletons. The sequencing input was peripheral blood. The receptors were sampled from a man over 45 with active COVID-19.

The chain joins TRBV28 to TRBJ2-7; 9 bases align to TRBD1. The V gene end was trimmed by 2 bases and the J gene end by 2 bases; junction bases not matched to a gene: 13. The germline V gene encodes CDR1 MDHEN and CDR2 SYDVKM. The CDR3 has 18 amino acids. In nucleotides, the CDR3 is TGTGCCAGCAGTTTAAGGTCCCAACAGGGGGCGATCGCCTACGAGCAGTACTTC. As protein: CASSLRSQQGAIAYEQYF.

The rearrangement links TRBV5-1 to TRBJ2-7; TRBD2 agrees at 8 bases. CDR1 is SGHRS, CDR2 YFSETQ, per germline. This CDR3 has 14 amino acids. The V and J ends lost 7 bases and 5 bases, in that order; junction bases with no gene match: 11. The CDR3, as DNA: TGCGCCAGCGCCCTGACGTCTAGCGGGCACGAGCAGTACTTC. As protein: CASALTSSGHEQYF.

This sequence joins TRBV5-1 and TRBJ1-2, with TRBD1 as a possible D gene (6 bases). Trimming removed 4 bases at V and 8 bases at J, with 18 bases between. CDR3 length equals 14 residues. CDR1 and CDR2 (germline): SGHRS, YFSETQ. The CDR3 DNA follows: TGCGCCAGCAGCCCACGATCGGGGGGCGTAGGCTACACCTTC. Amino acids: CASSPRSGGVGYTF.

The J gene is TRBJ1-4, the V gene TRBV6-2 or TRBV6-3, with unresolved D. The V end was cut by 6 bases, the J end by 0 bases, with 14 bases between. Germline loops: CDR1 MNHEY, CDR2 SVGEGT. The CDR3 runs to 16 residues. In DNA, the CDR3 is TGTGCCAGCAGCCCCCACGGTCGTGCAACTAATGAAAAACTGTTTTTT. It encodes CASSPHGRATNEKLFF.

This chain links TRBV28 with TRBJ2-3; 10 bases match TRBD2. V gave up 2 bases and J gave up 3 bases; unmatched junction bases: 5. Per the germline V gene, CDR1 is MDHEN and CDR2 is SYDVKM. This CDR3 comprises 16 residues. The chain's CDR3 is CASSLGASGRTDTQYF. CDR3 bases: TGTGCCAGCAGTTTAGGGGCTAGCGGGAGAACAGATACGCAGTATTTT. Combining the CDR3 with reference TRBV28 and TRBJ2-3 gives the whole variable domain DVKVTQSSRYLVKRTGEKVFLECVQDMDHENMFWYRQDPGLGLRLIYFSYDVKMKEKGDIPEGYSVSREKKERFSLILESASTNQTSMYLCASSLGASGRTDTQYFGPGTRLTVL.

The chain uses TRBV9 and TRBJ2-3; TRBD2 aligns across 9 bases. Germline V CDR1 and CDR2: SGDLS, YYNGEE. This CDR3 comprises 16 residues. Trimming cost V 0 bases and J 1 base; bases outside gene matches: 3. The chain's CDR3 is CASSVELAGRTDTQYF. Here the CDR3 DNA reads TGTGCCAGCAGCGTAGAGCTAGCGGGACGCACAGATACGCAGTATTTT.

In this sample, this clone turned up once. V is TRBV5-4 and J is TRBJ2-5; 13 nucleotides match TRBD2. CDR3 length: 18 residues. Germline V CDR1 and CDR2: SGHNT, YYREEE (reference sequence). V shed 4 bases, J shed 1 base, and the junction held 10 bases outside the gene matches. The CDR3 bases are TGTGCCAGCAGCCGGGGACTAGCGGGGTGGGAAACCCAAGAGACCCAGTACTTC. It encodes CASSRGLAGWETQETQYF.

The CDR3 DNA reads as TGTGCCAGCAGCTCCGGGGGGGAGAACACTGAAGCTTTCTTT. Its protein product is CASSSGGENTEAFF. This chain joins TRBV7-9 and TRBJ1-1, with a possible D match to TRBD1 (5 bases). The V gene's germline CDR1 is SEHNR and CDR2 FQNEAQ (reference sequence). V shed 4 bases and J shed 1 base, with 10 bases lying between them. CDR3 length: 14 amino acids.

The chain links TRBV6-6 to TRBJ2-7, with a tentative D call TRBD1 (6 bases). The germline V and J ends were trimmed by 7 bases and 0 bases, with 19 bases remaining between them. The germline V gene encodes CDR1 MNHNY and CDR2 SVGAGI (reference sequence). The CDR3 is 16 residues long. The CDR3 protein is CASTYSEGVTSYEQYF. CDR3 nucleotide sequence: TGTGCCAGCACCTACTCCGAGGGGGTAACCTCCTACGAGCAGTACTTC.

In this sample, this clone turned up a few times. This chain connects TRBV6-1 to TRBJ1-1, with D perhaps matching TRBD1 (6 bases). The CDR3 runs to 15 residues. Germline lookup yields CDR1 MNHNS and CDR2 SASEGT. Deletions cut 0 bases from V and 5 bases from J, with 13 bases between. Written as DNA, the CDR3 is TGTGCCAGCAGTGAAGCGGAGACAGGCCAAACTGAAGCTTTCTTT. Amino acid sequence: CASSEAETGQTEAFF.

This clone was found a few times. This chain joins TRBV4-2 and TRBJ1-5, with unresolved D. Trimming left V 6 bases short and J 2 bases short, with 14 bases between. This CDR3 comprises 15 residues. Germline assignment: CDR1 LGHNA and CDR2 YNFKEQ. The CDR3 region has the DNA TGTGCCAGCAGATTACACAGTCAAGGCAATCAGCCCCAGCATTTT. It yields the protein CASRLHSQGNQPQHF.

Here the CDR3 DNA reads TGTGCCAGCAGCTTAGCCCTAGCCCCCAATGAGCAGTTCTTC. Translated: CASSLALAPNEQFF. The chain links TRBV7-9 to TRBJ2-1, with a weak D call TRBD2 (5 bases). CDR1 SEHNR and CDR2 FQNEAQ come from the germline V gene (reference sequence). The CDR3 is made up of 14 amino acids. Trimming took off 0 bases at V and 6 bases at J, with 9 bases between the two ends.

This clone was counted a single time. This chain joins TRBV19 and TRBJ2-7, with 9 bases aligning to TRBD1. V gave up 6 bases and J gave up 3 bases; unmatched junction bases: 9. This CDR3 comprises 15 residues. Germline lookup yields CDR1 LNHDA and CDR2 SQIVND (reference sequence). CDR3 sequence reads: CASRDRGVGNYEQYF. The CDR3, as DNA: TGTGCCAGTAGAGACAGGGGGGTGGGGAACTACGAGCAGTACTTC.

The chain carries TRBV7-3 and TRBJ2-5; D is possibly TRBD2 (5 bases). V lost 1 base to trimming and J lost 0 bases, with 18 bases between them. Germline V gene lookup returns CDR1 SGHTA and CDR2 FQGTGA. CDR3 length: 18 residues. The CDR3: CASSLNPPVAGDQETQYF. CDR3 nucleotides: TGTGCCAGCAGCTTAAACCCCCCGGTAGCCGGGGACCAAGAGACCCAGTACTTC.

This clone was seen a single time. This rearrangement joins TRBV3-1 (or the pseudogene TRBV3-2) to TRBJ2-3; D is unresolved. The CDR3 loop spans 15 amino acids. The V gene lost 0 bases and the J gene lost 6 bases, with 13 bases spanning the gap. Germline CDR1 LGHDT, CDR2 YNNKEL (reference sequence). The CDR3 sequence is CASSQEALESDTQYF. The CDR3 bases are TGTGCCAGCAGCCAAGAGGCCCTAGAATCGGATACGCAGTATTTT.

The genes are TRBV6-4 and TRBJ1-2; no reliable D call. Looked up from germline, CDR1 is MRHNA and CDR2 is SNTAGT. V dropped 0 bases and J dropped 5 bases, with 10 bases sitting between them. The length of the CDR3 is 14 residues. The CDR3 coding sequence is TGTGCCAGCAGTGACTCACAGATTTCGTATGGCTACACCTTC. Translation gives CASSDSQISYGYTF.

V and J are TRBV30 and TRBJ2-7; D gene uncertain. Trimming left V 7 bases short and J 6 bases short, with 16 bases between. Germline V gene lookup returns CDR1 GTSNPN and CDR2 SVGIG (reference sequence). The CDR3 totals 12 residues. The CDR3 loop reads CAFAPRRGEQYF. CDR3 coding DNA: TGTGCCTTTGCCCCTCGAAGAGGCGAGCAGTACTTC.

This chain links TRBV5-4 with TRBJ2-1, with D possibly matching TRBD1 (5 bases). The CDR3 is 16 residues long. Germline V gene data show CDR1 as SGHNT and CDR2 as YYREEE (reference sequence). The germline V and J ends were trimmed by 3 bases and 6 bases, with 19 bases remaining between them. The CDR3 spells CASSYRWSRDSNEQFF. CDR3 nucleotides: TGTGCCAGCAGCTATCGGTGGAGCAGGGATTCCAATGAGCAGTTCTTC.

The chain recombines TRBV20-1 with TRBJ2-3; 7 bases line up with TRBD1. The CDR3 is 14 residues long. Germline CDR1 is DFQATT and CDR2 is SNEGSKA (reference sequence). The V and J ends lost 3 bases and 0 bases, in that order; junction bases with no gene match: 3. CDR3 sequence (DNA): TGCAGTGCTAGTTCGACAGGGAGCACAGATACGCAGTATTTT. As protein: CSASSTGSTDTQYF.

The V call is TRBV7-2, the J call TRBJ2-1; 8 bases align to TRBD2. Germline CDR1 and CDR2: SGHTA and FQGNSA. The trim removed 4 bases at V and 10 bases at J, leaving 12 bases unmatched. There are 15 residues in the CDR3. The CDR3 bases are TGTGCCAGCAGCTCCCAGACTAGCGAGGGGCACGAGCAGTTCTTC. Its protein product is CASSSQTSEGHEQFF.

The V call is TRBV11-2, the J call TRBJ2-2; the D gene is possibly TRBD1 (5 bases). This CDR3 is 15 amino acids long. Trimming removed 4 bases at V and 4 bases at J, with 13 bases between. The germline V gene has CDR1 SGHAT and CDR2 FQNNGV. The CDR3 loop reads CASSWASRGTGELFF. CDR3 DNA sequence: TGTGCCAGCAGCTGGGCATCAAGGGGCACCGGGGAGCTGTTTTTT.

CDR3 DNA sequence: TGTGCCAGTTCCAAGGAAGACAGGGACCAGCCCCAGCATTTT. Encoded protein: CASSKEDRDQPQHF. The chain uses TRBV19 and TRBJ1-5; TRBD1 agrees at 7 bases. The CDR3 contains 14 residues. CDR1 is LNHDA, CDR2 SQIVND, per germline (reference sequence). V trimming: 8 bases; J trimming: 7 bases; junction bases outside the gene matches: 11.